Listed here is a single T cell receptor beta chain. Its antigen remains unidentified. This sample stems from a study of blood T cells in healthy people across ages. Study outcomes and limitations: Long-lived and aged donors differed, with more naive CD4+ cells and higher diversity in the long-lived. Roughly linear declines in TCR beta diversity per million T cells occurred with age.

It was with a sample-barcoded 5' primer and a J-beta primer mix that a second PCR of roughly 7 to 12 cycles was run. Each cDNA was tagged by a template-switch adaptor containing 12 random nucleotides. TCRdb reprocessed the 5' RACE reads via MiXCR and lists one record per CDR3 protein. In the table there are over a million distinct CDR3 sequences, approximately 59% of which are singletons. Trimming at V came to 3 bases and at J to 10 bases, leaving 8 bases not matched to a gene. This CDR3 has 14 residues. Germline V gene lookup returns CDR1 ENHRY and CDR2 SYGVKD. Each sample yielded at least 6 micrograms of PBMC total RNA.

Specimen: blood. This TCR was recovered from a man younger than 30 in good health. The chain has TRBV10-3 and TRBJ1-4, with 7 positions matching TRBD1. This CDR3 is CAISDDREVGKLFF. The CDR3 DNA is TGTGCCATCAGTGACGACAGGGAGGTCGGAAAACTGTTTTTT.